This TCR beta chain was found in a study of T cell responses to AZD1222 COVID-19 vaccine. Points from the study as a whole: Baseline seropositives among AZD1222 recipients totaled only five or six.

Comment on this clone: Antigen specificity is unknown.

Germline values: CDR1 DFQATT, CDR2 SNEGSKA (reference sequence). The CDR3 has 11 amino acids. The V end lost 8 bases, the J end lost 7 bases, and 14 bases lay between the germline ends. The assay was immunoSEQ multiplex PCR, and TCRdb's table has in-frame clones only and misses some. The sample has 150,000 or so clones, 92% seen once. The V call is TRBV20-1, the J call TRBJ1-1; D unclear. Source: peripheral blood, taken 28 days after the second AZD1222 dose. The source is an adult who received the AZD1222 COVID-19 vaccine. CDR3 loop: CSTFAPFEAFF. The CDR3 DNA reads TGCAGTACCTTTGCCCCTTTTGAAGCTTTCTTT.